The 30 T cell receptor beta chains listed next were all sequenced from one sample in a study of CXCR3-negative and CXCR3-positive naive CD8 T cells. UMI-labeled 5' RACE yielded the TRB cDNA libraries. TCRdb re-called the 5' RACE reads; one entry per CDR3 protein, DNA not given. Its table lists some 66,000 distinct CDR3 sequences. The sequenced sample was naive CXCR3- CD8+ T cells from blood. Specified subset: CD45RO-CCR7+CD27+CD95- naive CD8+ T cells lacking CXCR3 (TNR3-). The origin of the receptors is a human donor in good health. Some clones in this sample may be carry-over from other donors' samples.

The chain has TRBV15 and TRBJ1-6; TCRdb's D call of TRBD1 is untestable without DNA. The CDR3 is made up of 15 amino acids. Per germline, CDR1 LNHNV and CDR2 YYDKDF (reference sequence). The CDR3 region is CATSRGGTVNSPLHF.

The chain couples TRBV7-3 to TRBJ2-3; without DNA, the TCRdb call of TRBD1 cannot be checked. CDR1 is SGHTA and CDR2 is FQGTGA in the germline V gene. CDR3 length: 16 amino acids. CDR3 loop: CASSLTGGTPADTQYF.

This chain uses TRBV28 with TRBJ2-7. The CDR3 totals 14 residues. Germline V lookup: CDR1 MDHEN, CDR2 SYDVKM. CDR3 residues: CASSSVDTTYEQYF.

The rearrangement links TRBV21-1 to TRBJ2-4; the TRBD1 assignment by TCRdb is unverifiable without DNA. TRBV21-1 is an annotated pseudogene. The CDR3 runs to 18 residues. CDR3 sequence reads: CASSKEQTAGLAKNIQYF.

J is TRBJ1-5 and V is TRBV10-3; TCRdb names TRBD1, which stays unverified in the absence of DNA. The germline V gene has CDR1 ENHRY and CDR2 SYGVKD. CDR3 length: 14 amino acids. The CDR3 sequence: CAISERAGNQPQHF.

The chain employs TRBV12-3 or TRBV12-4 and TRBJ2-7. The CDR3 is 12 amino acids. The CDR3: CASSFQVYEQYF.

This sequence joins TRBV5-1 and TRBJ2-2. Germline lookup yields CDR1 SGHRS and CDR2 YFSETQ. The CDR3 contains 16 residues. Here the CDR3 reads CASSLEDRLNTGELFF.

This rearrangement joins TRBV11-2 to TRBJ2-3; checking the TCRdb D call of TRBD2 is not possible without DNA. The CDR3 runs to 16 residues. The germline gives CDR1 SGHAT, CDR2 FQNNGV. CDR3 region: CASSLQLAGAPDTQYF. The whole variable domain, remainder taken from reference TRBV11-2 and TRBJ2-3, is EAGVAQSPRYKIIEKRQSVAFWCNPISGHATLYWYQQILGQGPKLLIQFQNNGVVDDSQLPKDRFSAERLKGVDSTLKIQPAKLEDSAVYLCASSLQLAGAPDTQYFGPGTRLTVL.

The rearrangement links TRBV11-2 to TRBJ1-1. Germline V lookup: CDR1 SGHAT, CDR2 FQNNGV. The CDR3 has 13 amino acids. The CDR3 loop is CASSFLQLYEAFF.

This chain connects TRBV12-3 or TRBV12-4 to TRBJ2-1; TCRdb's assignment of TRBD2 cannot be checked, as there is no DNA. CDR3 length equals 14 residues. This chain's CDR3 is CASSLASGVNEQFF.

CDR3 protein: CSAPAANTYNEQFF. This chain connects TRBV20-1 to TRBJ2-1; there is no DNA to check the TCRdb D call of TRBD2. The germline gives CDR1 DFQATT, CDR2 SNEGSKA (reference sequence). The CDR3 contains 14 residues.

V gene TRBV28 combines with J gene TRBJ2-7; TCRdb returns TRBD2, unconfirmable since there is no DNA. This CDR3 has 12 residues. Germline V lookup: CDR1 MDHEN, CDR2 SYDVKM. This CDR3 reads CASSPTSAEQYF.

This chain uses TRBV29-1 with TRBJ2-7; TCRdb picks TRBD2, but there is no DNA to check that call. The CDR3 runs 14 residues. Germline assignment: CDR1 SQVTM and CDR2 ANQGSEA. CDR3 amino acids: CSVETQGHPYEQYF.

The chain couples TRBV27 to TRBJ2-7. Germline assignment: CDR1 MNHEY and CDR2 SMNVEV (reference sequence). The CDR3 is 11 residues long. The CDR3 spells CASVLPYEQYF.

The chain has TRBV28 and TRBJ2-3; the D gene TCRdb calls, TRBD2, cannot be checked with no DNA. The CDR3 totals 17 residues. Germline assignment: CDR1 MDHEN and CDR2 SYDVKM. The CDR3 sequence is CASSGTSGPFSTDTQYF.

The V gene is TRBV18, the J gene TRBJ2-1. The CDR3 is made up of 12 amino acids. Germline V gene lookup returns CDR1 KGHSH and CDR2 LQKENI. The CDR3 sequence is CASSPHNNEQFF.

The chain links TRBV6-6 to TRBJ2-7; TCRdb designates TRBD2, a call that cannot be tested without DNA. In germline, CDR1 is MNHNY, CDR2 SVGAGI (reference sequence). The CDR3 extends over 16 amino acids. This CDR3 is CASSLTSGGDYYEQYF.

J is TRBJ2-2 and V is TRBV19. This CDR3 contains 11 residues. The germline gives CDR1 LNHDA, CDR2 SQIVND (reference sequence). The CDR3 spells CASTYTGELFF.

This chain connects TRBV2 to TRBJ2-5; checking the TCRdb D call of TRBD2 is not possible without DNA. The CDR3 has 18 residues. Germline CDR1 and CDR2: SNHLY and FYNNEI. This chain's CDR3 is CASSDGRVGRPYQETQYF.

The rearrangement uses TRBV7-3 and TRBJ1-1; TCRdb calls TRBD1, which cannot be checked without DNA. Germline CDR1 and CDR2: SGHTA and FQGTGA. The CDR3 totals 15 residues. The CDR3 here is CASSLEPRQNTEAFF.

The chain links TRBV11-3 to TRBJ2-7; the TRBD2 assignment by TCRdb is unverifiable without DNA. Germline CDR1 and CDR2: SGHNT and YENEEA. This CDR3 is 14 amino acids long. The CDR3 loop reads CASSGRDLSYEQYF.

The chain uses TRBV9 and TRBJ2-1; the D call from TCRdb, TRBD2, cannot be confirmed without DNA. Germline CDR1 is SGDLS and CDR2 is YYNGEE. The CDR3 length is 15 residues. The CDR3 loop is CASSEEGSSYNEQFF.

V and J are TRBV5-6 and TRBJ2-5; no DNA is available, so the TRBD1 call from TCRdb remains unchecked. Germline V lookup: CDR1 SGHDT, CDR2 YYEEEE. The CDR3 runs to 14 residues. CDR3 in amino acids: CASSLNAGIETQYF.

The chain carries TRBV7-2 and TRBJ2-2; TCRdb's assignment of TRBD1 cannot be checked, as there is no DNA. The CDR3 contains 17 residues. Germline values: CDR1 SGHTA, CDR2 FQGNSA. The CDR3 region is CASSLGPGRTNTGELFF. Looking up the rest from reference TRBV7-2 and TRBJ2-2 gives the full variable domain: GAGVSQSPSNKVTEKGKDVELRCDPISGHTALYWYRQSLGQGLEFLIYFQGNSAPDKSGLPSDRFSAERTGGSVSTLTIQRTQQEDSAVYLCASSLGPGRTNTGELFFGEGSRLTVL.

The rearrangement uses TRBV7-8 and TRBJ2-5; TCRdb's assignment of TRBD1 cannot be checked, as there is no DNA. Germline CDR1 and CDR2: SGHVS and FQNEAQ. The CDR3 runs to 14 residues. CDR3 sequence reads: CASSPQGWQETQYF.

The chain combines TRBV29-1 with TRBJ2-3; TCRdb calls TRBD2, which cannot be checked without DNA. The CDR3 runs to 15 residues. The germline V gene encodes CDR1 SQVTM and CDR2 ANQGSEA. CDR3 loop: CSVELGSGAADTQYF.

The chain carries TRBV29-1 and TRBJ2-7; TCRdb's D call of TRBD2 is untestable without DNA. CDR1 and CDR2 (germline): SQVTM, ANQGSEA. The CDR3 loop spans 19 amino acids. The CDR3 sequence: CSVSGWGLAGGPGHYEQYF.

The genes are TRBV4-1 and TRBJ1-1. Germline loops: CDR1 MGHRA, CDR2 YSYEKL. CDR3 length: 15 residues. The CDR3 sequence is CASSQGMDQNTEAFF.

The chain employs TRBV7-9 and TRBJ1-1. CDR1 is SEHNR, CDR2 FQNEAQ, per germline (reference sequence). This CDR3 comprises 15 residues. CDR3 in amino acids: CASSLGIGLNTEAFF.

The V call is TRBV7-6, the J call TRBJ2-7; absent DNA, TCRdb's TRBD1 call cannot be checked. CDR3 length equals 14 residues. Per germline, CDR1 SGHVS and CDR2 FNYEAQ. The CDR3 sequence is CASSPAGAAYEQYF. The whole variable domain, filled in from reference TRBV7-6 and TRBJ2-7, reads GAGVSQSPRYKVTKRGQDVALRCDPISGHVSLYWYRQALGQGPEFLTYFNYEAQQDKSGLPNDRFSAERPEGSISTLTIQRTEQRDSAMYRCASSPAGAAYEQYFGPGTRLTVT.